Only one count was recorded for the clone carrying this T cell receptor beta chain. Some clones are missing from TCRdb's copy, which holds only in-frame ones; the method was immunoSEQ multiplex PCR. The sample includes 97,000 or so clones, roughly 94% of them seen just once. The donors were in the approximately 130-subject validation cohort; that cohort was separate from the roughly 680-subject first cohort. Trimming cost V 0 bases and J 6 bases; bases outside gene matches: 5. The CDR3 sequence is 16 residues long. The germline gives CDR1 MNHEY, CDR2 SMNVEV (reference sequence). The record originates from a study of cytomegalovirus exposure and HLA in healthy donors.

The receptor's source is a woman between 18 and 29 years old in good health and CMV-seronegative. Input material: PBMCs. The chain combines TRBV27 with TRBJ2-3; 11 nucleotides agree with TRBD2. The CDR3 DNA reads as TGTGCCAGCAGTTTATCGGTAGCGGGAGGGCCGGATACGCAGTATTTT. Translation gives CASSLSVAGGPDTQYF.